One sample yielded the 16 T cell receptor beta chains listed below, sequenced in a study of T cell repertoires in cytomegalovirus infection. TCRdb redid the calling of the reads with MiXCR, one entry per CDR3 protein. Of 650,000 to 900,000 distinct CDR3 sequences in the sample, around a third were seen once. What these receptors recognize is not known. Sequencing was performed on cultured CD8+ T cells from PBMCs, taken from culture after CMV antigen stimulation. These receptors originate from a human donor in good health (CMV status not recorded). Some clones in this sample may be carry-over from other donors' samples.

This chain links TRBV20-1 with TRBJ1-1; no definite D call. CDR1 and CDR2 from the germline V gene are DFQATT and SNEGSKA (reference sequence). The CDR3 consists of 13 residues. V shed 4 bases and J shed 3 bases, with 12 bases lying between them. Written as DNA, the CDR3 is TGCAGTGCTATCTCCCCGGGAGACACTGAAGCTTTCTTT. Protein product: CSAISPGDTEAFF.

The sample holds many counts of this clonotype. The chain carries TRBV7-2 and TRBJ1-1; D not certain. The germline V gene encodes CDR1 SGHTA and CDR2 FQGNSA. The length of the CDR3 is 16 residues. Trimming cost V 1 base and J 1 base, with 13 bases left between them. In DNA form, the CDR3 reads TGTGCCAGCAGCTTAGAACCTAGGACGGGGAACACTGAAGCTTTCTTT. Translating gives CASSLEPRTGNTEAFF.

This clonotype was detected a few times. The chain has TRBV5-4 and TRBJ1-1; 9 bases line up with TRBD1. Germline trimming cut 1 base from V and 7 bases from J; bases unmatched to any gene: 11. This CDR3 region has 16 residues. CDR1 is SGHNT, CDR2 YYREEE, per germline (reference sequence). CDR3 region: CASSLNWPGTGSEAFF. The CDR3, as DNA: TGTGCCAGCAGCTTGAATTGGCCCGGGACAGGGAGTGAAGCTTTCTTT.

This clonotype was counted a few times. The chain links TRBV7-8 to TRBJ2-1; tentatively, D is TRBD2 (5 bases). Germline CDR1 reads SGHVS; CDR2 reads FQNEAQ. Between the trimmed V and J ends, which lost 5 bases and 7 bases, there was a span of 15 bases. The CDR3 contains 14 residues. As DNA, the CDR3 is TGTGCCAGCAGCCCGGGAACCTGGCGGAATGAGCAGTTCTTC. Translation: CASSPGTWRNEQFF.

A few counts support this clonotype. J is TRBJ2-2 and V is TRBV7-9; tentatively, D is TRBD1 or TRBD2 (6 bases each). CDR1 is SEHNR and CDR2 is FQNEAQ in the germline V gene (reference sequence). The CDR3 covers 15 residues. Between the trimmed V and J ends, which lost 6 bases and 0 bases, there was a span of 11 bases. The CDR3 DNA sequence: TGTGCCAGCAGAGGGGGGCTCGCGAACACCGGGGAGCTGTTTTTT. Its translation: CASRGGLANTGELFF.

The sample holds many counts of this clonotype. The chain carries TRBV6-1 and TRBJ2-3; D is unresolved. The CDR3 spans 15 residues. V was pared by 0 bases and J by 6 bases, with 13 bases between. Germline CDR1 is MNHNS and CDR2 is SASEGT. The CDR3 is CASSEAGSKADTQYF. CDR3 coding DNA: TGTGCCAGCAGTGAAGCGGGTTCCAAGGCGGATACGCAGTATTTT.

The V call is TRBV19, the J call TRBJ2-1, with D perhaps given as TRBD1 or TRBD2 (5 bases each). V dropped 4 bases and J dropped 3 bases, with 19 bases sitting between them. Germline lookup yields CDR1 LNHDA and CDR2 SQIVND (reference sequence). This CDR3 is built from 17 residues. CDR3 residues: CASSTDRDGGDYNEQFF. The CDR3 DNA follows: TGTGCCAGTAGTACCGACCGGGACGGAGGAGACTACAATGAGCAGTTCTTC.

V usage is TRBV19 and J usage is TRBJ1-1; no reliable D call. V was shortened by 1 base and J by 0 bases, with 9 bases between the two germline ends. The CDR3 runs to 15 residues. Per germline, CDR1 LNHDA and CDR2 SQIVND (reference sequence). CDR3 bases: TGTGCCAGTAGTATAGGGATTCGGATGAACACTGAAGCTTTCTTT. It translates to CASSIGIRMNTEAFF.

This chain uses TRBV9 with TRBJ2-7; D call uncertain. Trimming removed 5 bases at V and 5 bases at J, with 14 bases between. CDR3 size: 13 residues. Germline V gene sequence: CDR1 SGDLS, CDR2 YYNGEE. CDR3 nucleotide sequence: TGTGCCAGCAGTCGATTATCGGGTCACGAGCAGTACTTC. Translation: CASSRLSGHEQYF. Based on the CDR3 plus reference TRBV9 and TRBJ2-7, the full variable domain is DSGVTQTPKHLITATGQRVTLRCSPRSGDLSVYWYQQSLDQGLQFLIQYYNGEERAKGNILERFSAQQFPDLHSELNLSSLELGDSALYFCASSRLSGHEQYFGPGTRLTVT.

A few counts support this clonotype. The gene calls are TRBV6-5 and TRBJ2-7; D might be TRBD1 (5 bases). CDR3 length equals 13 residues. The ends were cut back, 6 bases at V and 4 bases at J, with 13 bases in the middle. Germline assignment: CDR1 MNHEY and CDR2 SVGAGI. Written as DNA, the CDR3 is TGTGCCAGCAGCCAAATGCAGGGTTACGAGCAGTACTTC. Translation gives CASSQMQGYEQYF.

This clonotype was recorded only once. The chain combines TRBV29-1 with TRBJ2-2; D is uncertain. The germline V gene encodes CDR1 SQVTM and CDR2 ANQGSEA. The CDR3 runs to 14 residues. V dropped 3 bases and J dropped 2 bases, with 10 bases sitting between them. In DNA, the CDR3 is TGCAGCGTTGAGACCGGGTCTAACACCGGGGAGCTGTTTTTT. It codes for CSVETGSNTGELFF.

The V call is TRBV28, the J call TRBJ1-3; D is perhaps TRBD1 (5 bases). The CDR3 totals 16 residues. Germline V CDR1 and CDR2: MDHEN, SYDVKM. The V end was cut by 7 bases, the J end by 0 bases, with 16 bases between. The CDR3 region is CASTKRLGGSGNTIYF. The CDR3 DNA follows: TGTGCCAGCACCAAGCGTTTGGGGGGCTCTGGAAACACCATATATTTT.

This chain connects TRBV6-1 to TRBJ1-3; D is unclear. Germline lookup yields CDR1 MNHNS and CDR2 SASEGT. The V end was cut by 2 bases, the J end by 0 bases, with 17 bases between. This CDR3 has 18 amino acids. The CDR3 region has the DNA TGTGCCAGCAGTGAATTCCTTGTGAGGGCTAGCTCTGGAAACACCATATATTTT. This encodes CASSEFLVRASSGNTIYF.

This clonotype was counted a few times. The V and J genes are TRBV6-1 and TRBJ2-1, with unresolved D. The germline V gene has CDR1 MNHNS and CDR2 SASEGT. The CDR3 is made up of 15 amino acids. Trimming stripped 0 bases from V and 1 base from J, with 7 bases between. In nucleotides, the CDR3 is TGTGCCAGCAGTGAAGCGCTCTGGTCCTACAATGAGCAGTTCTTC. Translating gives CASSEALWSYNEQFF.

Concerning this clonotype itself: It may be a read error: a sequence one base away is much more abundant. CDR3 region: CAGSDLANTGELFF. For the CDR3, the DNA is TGTGCCGGCAGTGATTTAGCGAACACCGGGGAGCTGTTTTTT. V is TRBV2 and J is TRBJ2-2; D is undetermined. CDR3 size: 14 residues. Germline V lookup: CDR1 SNHLY, CDR2 FYNNEI.

This clonotype turned up a few times. V gene TRBV7-3 combines with J gene TRBJ2-6, with D tentatively TRBD1 (6 bases). Trimming stripped 5 bases from V and 4 bases from J, with 15 bases between. The CDR3 loop spans 16 amino acids. Germline assignment: CDR1 SGHTA and CDR2 FQGTGA. CDR3 DNA sequence: TGTGCCAGCAGCGGTGGAACAGGGTGGGGGGCCAACGTCCTGACTTTC. Encoded protein: CASSGGTGWGANVLTF.